Presented here are 30 T cell receptor beta chains from one specimen sequenced in a study of shared clonotypes between healthy human individuals. Sequencing used immunoSEQ multiplex PCR; TCRdb keeps in-frame clones, though not all of them. The sample holds over a million clones, roughly 74% seen once. The material sequenced was memory CD4+ T cells from PBMCs. Subset denoted: CD45RA-negative fraction. The receptors come from a man in his late teens or twenties in good health. Some clones in this sample may be carry-over from other donors' samples.

In this sample, this clone turned up many times. J is TRBJ1-4 and V is TRBV27; perhaps TRBD1 as D (6 bases). Germline V gene sequence: CDR1 MNHEY, CDR2 SMNVEV (reference sequence). Trimming stripped 10 bases from V and 8 bases from J, with 17 bases between. The CDR3 contains 13 residues. The CDR3 here is CATARRGGEKLFF. The CDR3 bases are TGTGCCACCGCGCGGAGAGGGGGAGAAAAACTGTTTTTT.

This clone was counted between two and nine times. Within the sample, other DNA sequences also encode this same CDR3. The J gene is TRBJ2-5, the V gene TRBV28, with D unclear. CDR3 length: 11 amino acids. Between the trimmed V and J ends, which lost 3 bases and 5 bases, there was a span of 4 bases. CDR1 and CDR2 from the germline V gene are MDHEN and SYDVKM. The CDR3 sequence: CASSFGETQYF. DNA of the CDR3: TGTGCCAGCAGTTTCGGGGAGACCCAGTACTTC.

This sequence joins TRBV7-3 and TRBJ2-1, with 9 bases aligning to TRBD2. The CDR3 is 15 amino acids. J gave up 6 bases and V 6 bases, and 9 bases lay outside the gene matches. The germline V gene has CDR1 SGHTA and CDR2 FQGTGA. The CDR3 reads CASRPGGREGNEQFF. DNA for the CDR3: TGTGCCAGCAGGCCGGGCGGGAGGGAGGGCAATGAGCAGTTCTTC.

The V and J genes are TRBV5-1 and TRBJ2-3, with 9 bases that match TRBD2. Trimming at V came to 4 bases and at J to 1 base, leaving 4 bases not matched to a gene. CDR3 length: 15 amino acids. The germline V gene has CDR1 SGHRS and CDR2 YFSETQ. The CDR3 nucleotides are TGCGCCAGCAGCAGCGGGAGGTCGGGCACAGATACGCAGTATTTT. Translation gives CASSSGRSGTDTQYF.

The chain joins TRBV7-9 to TRBJ2-7, with D tentatively TRBD2 (5 bases). The CDR3 is made up of 16 amino acids. Trimming removed 1 base at V and 0 bases at J, with 13 bases between. Germline V gives CDR1 SEHNR, CDR2 FQNEAQ (reference sequence). The CDR3 reads CASSLGPGSSSYEQYF. CDR3 DNA sequence: TGTGCCAGCAGCTTAGGCCCGGGATCAAGCTCCTACGAGCAGTACTTC.

This clone was found once. The chain carries TRBV5-1 and TRBJ1-4, with a possible D match to TRBD1 (5 bases). Germline V CDR1 and CDR2: SGHRS, YFSETQ. V lost 0 bases, J lost 7 bases, and 10 bases lay in between. The CDR3 is 14 amino acids. The CDR3 DNA follows: TGCGCCAGCAGCTTGGACGGGACGGTTGAAAAACTGTTTTTT. This sequence encodes CASSLDGTVEKLFF.

V usage is TRBV6-1 and J usage is TRBJ1-2, with 8 bases lining up with TRBD1. Germline CDR1 reads MNHNS; CDR2 reads SASEGT. With 7 bases clipped from V and 4 bases from J, the junction kept 5 bases outside the gene matches. This CDR3 is 13 amino acids long. DNA of the CDR3: TGTGCCAGCACCCCCGGACAGGGCTATGGCTACACCTTC. Translation: CASTPGQGYGYTF.

A word on this clone: This could be a read error, since a much larger clone is one nucleotide away. The same CDR3 is also encoded by other DNA sequences in this sample. The gene calls are TRBV2 and TRBJ2-1; 12 nucleotides match TRBD2. With V trimmed by 6 bases and J by 4 bases, 4 bases remained unmatched. The germline gives CDR1 SNHLY, CDR2 FYNNEI. The length of the CDR3 is 15 residues. CDR3: CASRRTSGIYNEQFF. The DNA for the CDR3 is TGTGCCAGCAGGAGGACTAGCGGGATATACAATGAGCAGTTCTTC.

This clone was observed a handful of times. The chain recombines TRBV19 with TRBJ2-1; D might be TRBD2 (5 bases). CDR3 length: 17 residues. V lost 3 bases to trimming and J lost 4 bases, with 19 bases between them. CDR1 is LNHDA and CDR2 is SQIVND in the germline V gene (reference sequence). The CDR3 loop reads CASSIPLPSGFYNEQFF. The CDR3 bases are TGTGCCAGTAGTATTCCTCTTCCAAGCGGTTTTTACAATGAGCAGTTCTTC.

This clone appeared a few times. This chain connects TRBV7-2 to TRBJ2-7, with D unclear. Trimming stripped 3 bases from V and 1 base from J, with 10 bases between. The germline gives CDR1 SGHTA, CDR2 FQGNSA. The CDR3 loop spans 14 amino acids. CDR3 coding DNA: TGTGCCAGCAGCTTTCGACCGGGTTCCTACGAGCAGTACTTC. It encodes CASSFRPGSYEQYF.

This clone was counted between two and nine times. The chain combines TRBV11-3 with TRBJ2-7; D uncertain. CDR3 length equals 15 residues. CDR1 is SGHNT and CDR2 is YENEEA in the germline V gene. Trimming removed 5 bases at V and 4 bases at J, with 18 bases between. CDR3 bases: TGTGCCAGCAGCATCCGTTCCGGTTCGGGTTACGAGCAGTACTTC. It translates to CASSIRSGSGYEQYF.

The sample holds one count of this clone. CDR3 DNA: TGTGCCAGCATCACCGGGACGGGCTACAATGAGCAGTTCTTC. Its protein is CASITGTGYNEQFF. J is TRBJ2-1 and V is TRBV6-5; D is tentatively TRBD1 or TRBD2 (5 bases each). Germline CDR1 is MNHEY and CDR2 is SVGAGI. V was pared by 7 bases and J by 3 bases, with 13 bases between. The CDR3 has 14 residues.

In the case of this clone: A much larger clone sits a single nucleotide away, making a read error possible. The sample carries other DNA sequences with the same CDR3. The chain has TRBV5-6 and TRBJ2-7; maybe TRBD2 (5 bases). Looked up from germline, CDR1 is SGHDT and CDR2 is YYEEEE. The CDR3 consists of 13 residues. The CDR3 spells CASGLSGNYEQYF. CDR3 DNA sequence: TGCGCCAGCGGTCTATCGGGCAACTACGAGCAGTACTTC.

In the case of this clone: Mismatch with germline at one junction end may stem from a read error. Distinct nucleotide sequences in the sample also encode this CDR3. The J gene is TRBJ1-1, the V gene TRBV29-1, with D tentatively TRBD1 (6 bases). The CDR3 length is 13 residues. In germline, CDR1 is SQVTM, CDR2 ANQGSEA. CDR3 protein: CSVAPGWDTEAFF. CDR3 sequence (DNA): TGCAGCGTTGCCCCGGGATGGGACACCGAAGCTTTCTTT.

This clone appeared a few times. The chain recombines TRBV29-1 with TRBJ1-1; D uncertain. CDR3 length: 13 residues. The germline V gene has CDR1 SQVTM and CDR2 ANQGSEA. Trimming removed 6 bases from V and 0 bases from J, with 11 bases in between. The CDR3 region has the DNA TGCAGCGTACAACCGATCATGAACACTGAAGCTTTCTTT. Its protein product is CSVQPIMNTEAFF.

This clone was counted once. The V gene is TRBV2, the J gene TRBJ2-1, with TRBD1 matching over 8 bases. This CDR3 has 15 amino acids. The V gene's germline CDR1 is SNHLY and CDR2 FYNNEI. With V trimmed by 4 bases and J by 9 bases, 11 bases remained unmatched. The CDR3 coding sequence is TGTGCCAGCAGTGTGTCGGACAGGGAAAGTAGTGAGCAGTTCTTC. It is translated as CASSVSDRESSEQFF. Complete variable domain (other parts from reference TRBV2 and TRBJ2-1): EPEVTQTPSHQVTQMGQEVILRCVPISNHLYFYWYRQILGQKVEFLVSFYNNEISEKSEIFDDQFSVERPDGSNFTLKIRSTKLEDSAMYFCASSVSDRESSEQFFGPGTRLTVL.

CDR3 sequence reads: CASSPWARYNEQFF. Written as DNA, the CDR3 is TGCGCCAGCAGCCCGTGGGCCCGCTACAATGAGCAGTTCTTC. J is TRBJ2-1 and V is TRBV4-1; D is undetermined. This CDR3 is 14 amino acids long. Trimming stripped 4 bases from V and 3 bases from J, with 10 bases between. CDR1 MGHRA and CDR2 YSYEKL come from the germline V gene.

In this sample, this clone turned up once. The CDR3 nucleotides read TGTGCCAGCGGAGGGGGCCACCTGCTGGGGACCCAGTACTTC. As protein: CASGGGHLLGTQYF. The V and J genes are TRBV6-1 and TRBJ2-5; TRBD1 might be the D (7 bases). This CDR3 has 14 residues. Germline CDR1 reads MNHNS; CDR2 reads SASEGT. The V and J ends lost 8 bases and 7 bases respectively, with 20 bases between them.

A single count supports this clone. This may stem from a read error, because a much larger clone lies one nucleotide away. This sequence joins TRBV7-6 and TRBJ2-7, with D possibly TRBD1 on 5 matching bases. This CDR3 region has 13 residues. The V end was cut by 4 bases, the J end by 0 bases, with 7 bases between. Germline V gene data show CDR1 as SGHVS and CDR2 as FNYEAQ. The CDR3 sequence is CASSSGHSYEQYF. CDR3 nucleotide sequence: TGTGCCAGCAGCTCCGGACACTCCTACGAGCAGTACTTC.

The V call is TRBV5-1, the J call TRBJ2-5; 9 positions agree with TRBD2. With V trimmed by 0 bases and J by 7 bases, 10 bases remained unmatched. The germline V gene has CDR1 SGHRS and CDR2 YFSETQ. This CDR3 is built from 16 residues. The CDR3: CASSLAASGMWGTQYF. The CDR3 region has the DNA TGCGCCAGCAGCTTGGCCGCTAGCGGGATGTGGGGGACCCAGTACTTC.

The chain links TRBV11-3 to TRBJ2-2; a weak D match, TRBD1 (5 bases). The length of the CDR3 is 16 residues. Trimming cost V 5 bases and J 5 bases, with 18 bases left between them. Germline-derived CDR1 and CDR2 are SGHNT and YENEEA. The CDR3 here is CASSPRGRVVTGELFF. The CDR3 nucleotides are TGTGCCAGCAGCCCAAGGGGCAGGGTAGTTACCGGGGAGCTGTTTTTT.

The V gene is TRBV18, the J gene TRBJ2-5; TRBD2 aligns across 9 bases. The CDR3 totals 14 residues. V trimming: 3 bases; J trimming: 4 bases; junction bases outside the gene matches: 3. The germline V gene encodes CDR1 KGHSH and CDR2 LQKENI. The CDR3 coding sequence is TGTGCCAGCTCACCTTCAGCGGGGGGAGAGACCCAGTACTTC. This encodes CASSPSAGGETQYF.

V gene TRBV6-5 combines with J gene TRBJ1-5; 11 bases align to TRBD1. Germline V gene data show CDR1 as MNHEY and CDR2 as SVGAGI. Germline trimming cut 5 bases from V and 7 bases from J; bases unmatched to any gene: 1. The CDR3 contains 13 residues. CDR3 in DNA: TGTGCCAGCAGTGGGACAGGGGGACAGCCCCAGCATTTT. It yields the protein CASSGTGGQPQHF.

The chain employs TRBV29-1 and TRBJ1-6; D is uncertain. The CDR3 is made up of 16 amino acids. Germline values: CDR1 SQVTM, CDR2 ANQGSEA. V shed 3 bases and J shed 1 base, with 13 bases lying between them. Here the CDR3 DNA reads TGCAGCGTTGACTGCGGGGTAAGGTCCTATAATTCACCCCTCCACTTT. The encoded protein is CSVDCGVRSYNSPLHF. The variable domain in full, completed from reference TRBV29-1 and TRBJ1-6, reads SAVISQKPSRDICQRGTSLTIQCQVDSQVTMMFWYRQQPGQSLTLIATANQGSEATYESGFVIDKFPISRPNLTFSTLTVSNMSPEDSSIYLCSVDCGVRSYNSPLHFGNGTRLTVT.

This sequence joins TRBV5-1 and TRBJ1-1, with unresolved D. CDR1 and CDR2 from the germline V gene are SGHRS and YFSETQ. The V gene lost 1 base and the J gene lost 4 bases, with 14 bases spanning the gap. This CDR3 is 15 amino acids long. This CDR3 reads CASSLFSGVRTEAFF. In DNA, the CDR3 is TGCGCCAGCAGCTTGTTTTCTGGGGTGCGCACTGAAGCTTTCTTT.

A few counts support this clone. The sample carries other DNA sequences with the same CDR3. The chain recombines TRBV18 with TRBJ1-1; TRBD1 matches at 8 bases. Germline V gives CDR1 KGHSH, CDR2 LQKENI. After removal of 3 bases from V and 3 bases from J, the junction contained 0 bases not matched to a gene. The CDR3 runs to 13 residues. The CDR3 DNA reads TGTGCCAGCTCACCGGGACAGGACACTGAAGCTTTCTTT. Translation: CASSPGQDTEAFF.

The gene calls are TRBV4-1 and TRBJ2-6, with D maybe TRBD2 (6 bases). This CDR3 is 14 amino acids long. V was pared by 6 bases and J by 4 bases, with 10 bases between. Germline CDR1 and CDR2: MGHRA and YSYEKL. CDR3 protein: CASRGGSGANVLTF. DNA of the CDR3: TGCGCCAGCAGGGGGGGTTCGGGGGCCAACGTCCTGACTTTC.

This sequence joins TRBV28 and TRBJ2-7; TRBD1 matches at 9 bases. CDR1 is MDHEN, CDR2 SYDVKM, per germline. V gave up 4 bases and J gave up 7 bases; unmatched junction bases: 11. The CDR3 spans 15 residues. This chain's CDR3 is CASSSVLGQGVEQYF. The CDR3 nucleotides read TGTGCCAGCAGTTCGGTACTGGGACAGGGAGTGGAGCAGTACTTC.

This chain links TRBV5-4 with TRBJ2-7, with 8 nucleotides matching TRBD1. V lost 5 bases, J lost 2 bases, and 9 bases stayed unmatched. There are 15 residues in the CDR3. Germline V lookup: CDR1 SGHNT, CDR2 YYREEE (reference sequence). CDR3 DNA: TGTGCCAGCAGTCAGGGGGACAGGAGGACCTACGAGCAGTACTTC. Translating it yields CASSQGDRRTYEQYF.

DNA of the CDR3: TGTGCCAGCAGTACGTACCGGAGCTCCTACAATGAGCAGTTCTTC. Translation gives CASSTYRSSYNEQFF. The gene calls are TRBV2 and TRBJ2-1; D is ambiguous. Germline assignment: CDR1 SNHLY and CDR2 FYNNEI. V was trimmed by 5 bases and J by 0 bases, leaving 11 bases between them. The CDR3 covers 15 residues.